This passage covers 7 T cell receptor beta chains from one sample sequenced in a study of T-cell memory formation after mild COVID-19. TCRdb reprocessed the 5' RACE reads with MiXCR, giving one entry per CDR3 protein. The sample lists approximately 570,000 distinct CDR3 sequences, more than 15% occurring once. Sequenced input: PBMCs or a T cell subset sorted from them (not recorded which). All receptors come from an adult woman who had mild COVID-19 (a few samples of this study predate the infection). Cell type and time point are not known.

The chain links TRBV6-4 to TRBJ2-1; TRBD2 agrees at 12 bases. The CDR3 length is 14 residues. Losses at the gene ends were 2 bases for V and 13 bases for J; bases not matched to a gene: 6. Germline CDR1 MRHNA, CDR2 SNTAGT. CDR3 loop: CASSDSLTSGSQFF. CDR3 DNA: TGTGCCAGCAGTGACAGCTTGACTAGCGGGAGTCAGTTCTTC.

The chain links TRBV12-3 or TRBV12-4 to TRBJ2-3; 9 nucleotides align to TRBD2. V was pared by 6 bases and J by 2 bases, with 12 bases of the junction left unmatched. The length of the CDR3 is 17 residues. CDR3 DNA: TGTGCCAGCAGCAAACTACTGAGACTAGCGGACACAGATACGCAGTATTTT. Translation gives CASSKLLRLADTDTQYF.

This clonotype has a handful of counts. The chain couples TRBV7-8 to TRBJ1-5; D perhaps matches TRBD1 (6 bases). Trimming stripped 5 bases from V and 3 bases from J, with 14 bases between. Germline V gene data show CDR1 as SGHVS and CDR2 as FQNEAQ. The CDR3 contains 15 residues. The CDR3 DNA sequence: TGTGCCAGCAGCGGACGTGCAGGGGACAATCAGCCCCAGCATTTT. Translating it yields CASSGRAGDNQPQHF.

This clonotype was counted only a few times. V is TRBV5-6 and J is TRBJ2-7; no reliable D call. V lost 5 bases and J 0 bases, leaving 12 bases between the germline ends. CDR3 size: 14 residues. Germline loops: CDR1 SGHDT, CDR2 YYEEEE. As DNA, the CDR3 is TGTGCCAGCAGTTCCATACAGAGCTCCTACGAGCAGTACTTC. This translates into CASSSIQSSYEQYF.

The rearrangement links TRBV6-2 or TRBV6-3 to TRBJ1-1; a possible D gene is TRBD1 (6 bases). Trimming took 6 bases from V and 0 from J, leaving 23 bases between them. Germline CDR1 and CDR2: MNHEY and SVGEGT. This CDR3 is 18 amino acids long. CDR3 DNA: TGTGCCAGCAGCCAGCACAGGCCCGGGGGGCGAATGAACACTGAAGCTTTCTTT. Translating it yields CASSQHRPGGRMNTEAFF.

The CDR3 region is CASSLEKTSRKETQYF. The CDR3 bases are TGTGCCAGCAGCTTGGAAAAGACTAGCCGTAAAGAGACCCAGTACTTC. This rearrangement joins TRBV7-2 to TRBJ2-5; the match to TRBD2 covers 7 bases. The CDR3 is 16 residues long. The V gene's germline CDR1 is SGHTA and CDR2 FQGNSA. The trim removed 3 bases at V and 3 bases at J, leaving 10 bases unmatched.

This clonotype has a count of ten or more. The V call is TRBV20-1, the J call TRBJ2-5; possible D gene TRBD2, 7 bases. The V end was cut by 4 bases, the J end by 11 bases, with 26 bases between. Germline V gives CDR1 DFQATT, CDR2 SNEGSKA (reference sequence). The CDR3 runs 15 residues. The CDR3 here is CSATPLRGGAPGQYF. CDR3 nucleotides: TGCAGTGCTACGCCCCTCCGCGGGGGCGCACCCGGACAGTACTTC.